The 26 T cell receptor beta chains presented below share a single source sample, sequenced in a study of CD8+CD57+ T cells in acquired aplastic anemia. The sequenced patients had an expansion of CD8+CD57+ cells seen by flow cytometry. TCR beta VDJ and CDR3 were profiled, and genomic DNA was the template. TCRdb reprocessed the reads via MiXCR and lists one record per CDR3 protein. The sample yields roughly 61,000 distinct CDR3 sequences, roughly 60% seen once. Sample: sorted CD4+, CD8+, or CD8+CD57+ T cells (not recorded which) from PBMCs. The receptor source for this set is a human donor with aplastic anemia.

This clonotype was detected ten times or more. The rearrangement uses TRBV6-8 and TRBJ2-5; no clear D gene. The CDR3 spans 13 residues. V was shortened by 9 bases and J by 2 bases, with 13 bases between the two germline ends. Per the germline V gene, CDR1 is MNHGY and CDR2 is SAAAGT. CDR3 residues: CARIRALQETQYF. CDR3 nucleotides: TGTGCCAGGATCCGGGCCCTTCAAGAGACCCAGTACTTC.

The chain joins TRBV6-5 to TRBJ2-7; TRBD1 might be the D (6 bases). The CDR3 contains 14 residues. V lost 0 bases and J lost 5, with 11 bases in between. Per the germline V gene, CDR1 is MNHEY and CDR2 is SVGAGI. CDR3 nucleotides: TGTGCCAGCAGTTACTCTACAGGGTCCCACGAGCAGTACTTC. Its translation: CASSYSTGSHEQYF.

This clonotype was counted many times. V usage is TRBV4-1 and J usage is TRBJ1-2, with TRBD1 identical over 10 bases. The CDR3 covers 15 residues. Germline values: CDR1 MGHRA, CDR2 YSYEKL. J was trimmed by 6 bases and V by 0 bases; bases with no gene match: 4. The DNA for the CDR3 is TGCGCCAGCAGCCAAGAGGAGGGACAGGGGCATGGCTACACCTTC. Amino acids: CASSQEEGQGHGYTF.

The gene calls are TRBV20-1 and TRBJ2-7; perhaps D is TRBD1 or TRBD2 (6 bases each). Germline V gives CDR1 DFQATT, CDR2 SNEGSKA (reference sequence). CDR3 length: 13 residues. V gave up 3 bases and J gave up 2 bases, with 11 bases separating them. The CDR3 nucleotides are TGCAGTGCTAGCGGGGGCAGAGCCTACGAGCAGTACTTC. It encodes CSASGGRAYEQYF.

The rearrangement joins TRBV15 to TRBJ1-6; the D gene is possibly TRBD1 (6 bases). The CDR3 is 15 amino acids. The ends were cut back, 0 bases at V and 7 bases at J, with 10 bases in the middle. Per the germline V gene, CDR1 is LNHNV and CDR2 is YYDKDF (reference sequence). CDR3 protein: CATSREKGGNSPLHF. CDR3 sequence (DNA): TGTGCCACCAGCAGAGAGAAAGGGGGAAATTCACCCCTCCACTTT. Supplemented by reference TRBV15 and TRBJ1-6, the full variable domain reads DAMVIQNPRYQVTQFGKPVTLSCSQTLNHNVMYWYQQKSSQAPKLLFHYYDKDFNNEADTPDNFQSRRPNTSFCFLDIRSPGLGDTAMYLCATSREKGGNSPLHFGNGTRLTVT.

The V call is TRBV7-6, the J call TRBJ2-1; 7 bases map to TRBD1. From germline, CDR1 is SGHVS and CDR2 FNYEAQ. Trimming cost V 4 bases and J 4 bases; bases outside gene matches: 10. This CDR3 has 16 amino acids. CDR3 loop: CASSSGVGQFYNEQFF. The CDR3 DNA sequence: TGTGCCAGCAGCTCTGGTGTGGGACAGTTTTACAATGAGCAGTTCTTC. Based on the CDR3 plus reference TRBV7-6 and TRBJ2-1, the full variable domain is GAGVSQSPRYKVTKRGQDVALRCDPISGHVSLYWYRQALGQGPEFLTYFNYEAQQDKSGLPNDRFSAERPEGSISTLTIQRTEQRDSAMYRCASSSGVGQFYNEQFFGPGTRLTVL.

A word on this clonotype: An end of the junction does not agree with germline; a read error may underlie this. The V and J genes are TRBV2 and TRBJ1-5; TRBD1 might be the D (6 bases). Germline CDR1 SNHLY, CDR2 FYNNEI. The CDR3 length is 12 residues. The CDR3 is CASTDEGQPQNF. The CDR3 DNA is TGTGCCAGCACCGATGAAGGACAGCCCCAGAACTTT.

The V call is TRBV7-9, the J call TRBJ1-1; D uncertain. The germline V and J ends were trimmed by 3 bases and 7 bases, with 6 bases remaining between them. CDR1 and CDR2 from the germline V gene are SEHNR and FQNEAQ (reference sequence). The CDR3 consists of 11 residues. The CDR3 DNA is TGTGCCAGCAGCTTCGGGGATGAAGCTTTCTTT. Its protein is CASSFGDEAFF.

The chain joins TRBV7-2 to TRBJ1-1, with 8 bases fitting TRBD1. This CDR3 spans 14 amino acids. V dropped 2 bases and J dropped 5; count of bases not matched to a gene: 4. Germline CDR1 SGHTA, CDR2 FQGNSA. The CDR3 protein is CASSLNQGATEAFF. CDR3 bases: TGTGCCAGCAGCTTAAACCAGGGGGCAACTGAAGCTTTCTTT.

The CDR3 sequence is CASRTTGVAYNEQFF. In nucleotides, the CDR3 is TGTGCCAGTCGAACTACAGGGGTTGCCTACAATGAGCAGTTCTTC. This rearrangement joins TRBV19 to TRBJ2-1, with 7 bases aligning to TRBD1. The V gene end was trimmed by 8 bases and the J gene end by 2 bases; junction bases not matched to a gene: 9. CDR3 length: 15 residues. Germline CDR1 is LNHDA and CDR2 is SQIVND (reference sequence).

Details on this clonotype: A much larger clone lies a single base off, so this may be a read error. This is likely a read error, given that the CDR3 carries no conserved phenylalanine or tryptophan at its end. This chain uses TRBV14 with TRBJ2-5; 8 nucleotides line up with TRBD2. CDR3 length equals 16 residues. The V segment lost 1 base and the J segment 5 bases; nucleotides outside the gene matches: 9. Looked up from germline, CDR1 is SGHDN and CDR2 is FVKESK. CDR3 nucleotide sequence: TGTGCCAGCAGCCAAGCCCCCGGGGGGGACGAGGAGACCCAGTACCTC. Encoded protein: CASSQAPGGDEETQYL.

The rearrangement links TRBV20-1 to TRBJ1-2; no clear D. Germline V CDR1 and CDR2: DFQATT, SNEGSKA (reference sequence). V was shortened by 5 bases and J by 4 bases, with 8 bases between the two germline ends. The CDR3 runs 11 residues. This CDR3 is CSARGSYGYTF. In nucleotides, the CDR3 is TGCAGTGCTCGCGGCAGCTATGGCTACACCTTC.

Note on this clonotype: Relative to the germline gene, one junction end is altered; a read error may explain this. The chain employs TRBV6-5 and TRBJ2-2, with a possible D match to TRBD1 (6 bases). The CDR3 is 15 amino acids. The V gene's germline CDR1 is MNHEY and CDR2 SVGAGI. CDR3 DNA: TGTGCCAGCAGTTCGGGGCAGGGGAACACCGGGGAGCTGGTTTTT. It specifies CASSSGQGNTGELVF.

This clonotype is labeled medium-sized (0.01 to 0.1%). J is TRBJ2-7 and V is TRBV7-6; 8 nucleotides line up with TRBD1. With V trimmed by 5 bases and J by 3 bases, 9 bases remained unmatched. Germline CDR1 is SGHVS and CDR2 is FNYEAQ. This CDR3 contains 15 residues. The CDR3 sequence is CASSPRTGLDYEQYF. The CDR3 coding sequence is TGTGCCAGCAGCCCCCGGACAGGGCTGGACTACGAGCAGTACTTC.

The J gene is TRBJ1-4, the V gene TRBV7-2; D unresolved. Germline CDR1 reads SGHTA; CDR2 reads FQGNSA. The CDR3 contains 13 residues. Trimming left V 1 base short and J 8 bases short, with 8 bases between. The CDR3 DNA reads as TGTGCCAGCAGCTTAGGCACACTGGAAAAACTGTTTTTT. Encoded protein: CASSLGTLEKLFF.

J is TRBJ2-1 and V is TRBV7-6; D unresolved. Germline CDR1 is SGHVS and CDR2 is FNYEAQ. V lost 5 bases and J 6 bases, leaving 11 bases between the germline ends. The CDR3 has 13 amino acids. This CDR3 reads CASSTRPANEQFF. The CDR3 bases are TGTGCCAGCAGCACCCGACCGGCCAATGAGCAGTTCTTC.

This clonotype appeared a few times. The V call is TRBV7-6, the J call TRBJ2-5; no definite D call. V was cut by 2 bases and J by 5 bases, with 15 bases left in between. The CDR3 runs to 15 residues. CDR1 SGHVS and CDR2 FNYEAQ come from the germline V gene. Here the CDR3 DNA reads TGTGCCAGCAGCTTATCGGGTAGTCTGGGCGAGACCCAGTACTTC. This codes for CASSLSGSLGETQYF.

Ten or more counts support this clonotype. The chain combines TRBV27 with TRBJ1-1; D perhaps matches TRBD1 (6 bases). Germline loops: CDR1 MNHEY, CDR2 SMNVEV (reference sequence). Trimming pared 8 bases from V and 7 bases from J, leaving 14 bases between. The CDR3 covers 12 residues. This CDR3 reads CASSTGINEAFF. The DNA for the CDR3 is TGTGCCAGCTCCACAGGGATCAATGAAGCTTTCTTT.

This chain links TRBV20-1 with TRBJ2-7; D gene unclear. This CDR3 is 11 amino acids long. Trimming shortened V by 3 bases and J by 11 bases, and 14 bases separated the two germline ends. Per the germline V gene, CDR1 is DFQATT and CDR2 is SNEGSKA (reference sequence). DNA of the CDR3: TGCAGTGCTAGGGCACTGCCTCTCGAGTACTTC. It codes for CSARALPLEYF.

A single count supports this clonotype. The rearrangement links TRBV20-1 to TRBJ1-2; D gene unclear. The V gene's germline CDR1 is DFQATT and CDR2 SNEGSKA (reference sequence). Deletions cut 1 base from V and 0 bases from J, with 9 bases between. This CDR3 spans 14 amino acids. CDR3 DNA: TGCAGTGCTAGAGCACAGTATACTAACTATGGCTACACCTTC. This translates into CSARAQYTNYGYTF.

The chain carries TRBV6-1 and TRBJ1-5; D gene uncertain. In germline, CDR1 is MNHNS, CDR2 SASEGT. CDR3 length equals 14 residues. V gave up 7 bases and J gave up 3 bases, with 13 bases separating them. The CDR3 bases are TGTGCCAGCAAGGCAGAGGCTGACAATCAGCCCCAGCATTTT. It specifies CASKAEADNQPQHF.

This clonotype has a count of ten or more. This sequence joins TRBV6-1 and TRBJ1-5, with D possibly TRBD1 on 6 matching bases. In germline, CDR1 is MNHNS, CDR2 SASEGT. Trimming removed 6 bases from V and 5 bases from J, with 14 bases in between. The length of the CDR3 is 14 residues. CDR3 coding DNA: TGTGCCAGCAGACCACAGGGAATTGATCAGCCCCAGCATTTT. Translated, it gives CASRPQGIDQPQHF.

This rearrangement joins TRBV15 to TRBJ2-7; 10 bases are a match to TRBD1. This CDR3 contains 15 residues. V dropped 4 bases and J dropped 4; count of bases not matched to a gene: 7. Germline values: CDR1 LNHNV, CDR2 YYDKDF (reference sequence). The CDR3 DNA reads TGTGCCACCAGCACCTCCGGGACAGGGGTGTACGAGCAGTACTTC. Its translation is CATSTSGTGVYEQYF.

The chain employs TRBV29-1 and TRBJ2-3; TRBD2 is a possible D gene (7 bases). The ends were cut back, 3 bases at V and 4 bases at J, with 14 bases in the middle. The CDR3 runs to 14 residues. CDR1 SQVTM and CDR2 ANQGSEA come from the germline V gene. The CDR3 DNA follows: TGCAGCGTTGACCCGGGGGGCGATGCAGATACGCAGTATTTT. It translates to CSVDPGGDADTQYF.

The rearrangement joins TRBV20-1 to TRBJ1-1; TRBD1 aligns across 7 bases. The CDR3 is 13 residues long. The V and J ends lost 5 bases and 1 base, in that order; junction bases with no gene match: 4. CDR1 is DFQATT, CDR2 SNEGSKA, per germline (reference sequence). The CDR3 reads CSAWDRSNTEAFF. CDR3 in DNA: TGCAGTGCTTGGGACAGATCGAACACTGAAGCTTTCTTT.

This clonotype was detected ten times or more. The genes are TRBV20-1 and TRBJ2-1, with a tentative D call TRBD1 (6 bases). Per the germline V gene, CDR1 is DFQATT and CDR2 is SNEGSKA (reference sequence). V lost 6 bases and J 1 base, leaving 16 bases between the germline ends. The CDR3 runs 15 residues. This CDR3 reads CSAEGGQGSYNEQFF. The CDR3 DNA reads as TGCAGTGCCGAAGGTGGGCAGGGGTCCTACAATGAGCAGTTCTTC.